Below are 12 T cell receptor beta chains sequenced from a single sample in a study of identical twins. Each CDR3 protein gets one entry after TCRdb re-called the 5' RACE reads with MiXCR. The table lists around 95,000 distinct CDR3 sequences, 5.9% of them singletons. Specimen: memory T cells sorted from blood. These receptor sequences come from a woman in her forties or fifties in good health.

The sample holds many counts of this clonotype. The V and J genes are TRBV19 and TRBJ1-1; the match to TRBD1 covers 7 bases. This CDR3 is built from 14 residues. With 6 bases clipped from V and 5 bases from J, the junction kept 9 bases outside the gene matches. Germline assignment: CDR1 LNHDA and CDR2 SQIVND (reference sequence). For the CDR3, the DNA is TGTGCCAGTAGGTTGACAGGGCCGGTGACTGAAGCTTTCTTT. It translates to CASRLTGPVTEAFF.

J is TRBJ2-3 and V is TRBV30, with TRBD2 matching over 7 bases. The CDR3 is made up of 14 amino acids. V was pared by 4 bases and J by 2 bases, with 6 bases of the junction left unmatched. Germline V gene lookup returns CDR1 GTSNPN and CDR2 SVGIG (reference sequence). Here the CDR3 DNA reads TGTGCCTGGACGGCGGCGGGAGCCACAGATACGCAGTATTTT. Protein product: CAWTAAGATDTQYF.

This clonotype was seen a few times. V and J are TRBV7-6 and TRBJ2-3; TRBD2 agrees at 7 bases. Losses at the gene ends were 1 base for V and 1 base for J; bases not matched to a gene: 11. Germline V gene data show CDR1 as SGHVS and CDR2 as FNYEAQ. The CDR3 is 18 amino acids. CDR3 in amino acids: CASSLEVAGSLGTDTQYF. As DNA, the CDR3 is TGTGCCAGCAGCTTAGAGGTAGCGGGCTCCCTGGGCACAGATACGCAGTATTTT.

This clonotype was seen a handful of times. The chain employs TRBV30 and TRBJ1-1; tentatively, D is TRBD1 (6 bases). Germline V lookup: CDR1 GTSNPN, CDR2 SVGIG (reference sequence). Trimming left V 0 bases short and J 3 bases short, with 14 bases between. The CDR3 is made up of 15 amino acids. Written as DNA, the CDR3 is TGTGCCTGGAGTGTACAGGGCATCGGGGACACTGAAGCTTTCTTT. This gives the protein CAWSVQGIGDTEAFF.

This clonotype was recorded many times. The chain recombines TRBV12-3 or TRBV12-4 with TRBJ1-2, with TRBD1 matching 7 bases. V lost 6 bases to trimming and J lost 4 bases; unmatched junction nucleotides: 11. The CDR3 has 15 amino acids. The CDR3, as DNA: TGTGCCAGCAGAAGAGGGGGCGGGGGGCCCTATGGCTACACCTTC. Its translation is CASRRGGGGPYGYTF.

This clonotype was seen more than once but under ten times. The chain links TRBV19 to TRBJ2-1, with 12 bases identical to TRBD2. Losses at the gene ends were 3 bases for V and 6 bases for J; bases not matched to a gene: 9. Germline CDR1 reads LNHDA; CDR2 reads SQIVND (reference sequence). CDR3 length: 17 amino acids. The CDR3 DNA follows: TGTGCCAGTAGTATTACAGGGCTAGCGGGAGGGGGCAATGAGCAGTTCTTC. Protein: CASSITGLAGGGNEQFF.

By its share, this clonotype is medium-sized. The chain joins TRBV5-1 to TRBJ2-7, with a tentative D call TRBD1 (6 bases). CDR1 SGHRS and CDR2 YFSETQ come from the germline V gene. Trimming took off 4 bases at V and 0 bases at J, with 8 bases between the two ends. This CDR3 has 13 amino acids. This chain's CDR3 is CASSRDNSYEQYF. The CDR3 DNA follows: TGCGCCAGCAGCCGGGACAACTCCTACGAGCAGTACTTC.

This clonotype came up many times. This rearrangement joins TRBV5-1 to TRBJ2-5; D might be TRBD2 (6 bases). This CDR3 region has 15 residues. The V and J ends lost 1 base and 1 base respectively, with 11 bases between them. Germline CDR1 reads SGHRS; CDR2 reads YFSETQ. For the CDR3, the DNA is TGCGCCAGCAGCTTGATGGCTAGCGTCCAAGAGACCCAGTACTTC. Protein product: CASSLMASVQETQYF.

This clonotype was picked up many times. The genes are TRBV20-1 and TRBJ2-7; 8 nucleotides match TRBD2. The CDR3 consists of 15 residues. V dropped 2 bases and J dropped 0; count of bases not matched to a gene: 6. Germline V gene data show CDR1 as DFQATT and CDR2 as SNEGSKA (reference sequence). CDR3 coding DNA: TGCAGTGCTAGAAAACCCGGGACTAGCTCCTACGAGCAGTACTTC. This codes for CSARKPGTSSYEQYF.

This clonotype was observed many times. The CDR3: CASSQKTGDQETQYF. DNA for the CDR3: TGTGCCAGCAGCCAAAAGACAGGGGACCAAGAGACCCAGTACTTC. The chain couples TRBV5-4 to TRBJ2-5, with 8 bases identical to TRBD1. This CDR3 contains 15 residues. V trimming: 4 bases; J trimming: 0 bases; junction bases outside the gene matches: 5. CDR1 and CDR2 from the germline V gene are SGHNT and YYREEE (reference sequence).

The gene calls are TRBV25-1 and TRBJ1-3; D not resolved. The V gene lost 2 bases and the J gene lost 8 bases, with 19 bases spanning the gap. The CDR3 totals 16 residues. From germline, CDR1 is MGHDK and CDR2 SYGVNS. In nucleotides, the CDR3 is TGTGCCAGCAGTGAACTTATTTCTGGCAGAGAGGACACCATATATTTT. Translating gives CASSELISGREDTIYF. Variable domain in full (rest from reference TRBV25-1 and TRBJ1-3): EADIYQTPRYLVIGTGKKITLECSQTMGHDKMYWYQQDPGMELHLIHYSYGVNSTEKGDLSSESTVSRIRTEHFPLTLESARPSHTSQYLCASSELISGREDTIYFGEGSWLTVV.

The table lists this clonotype with many counts. V and J are TRBV29-1 and TRBJ1-2; D perhaps matches TRBD1 (5 bases). Germline assignment: CDR1 SQVTM and CDR2 ANQGSEA. This CDR3 contains 12 residues. Trimming took off 7 bases at V and 3 bases at J, with 12 bases between the two ends. The CDR3 reads CSGRDWDYGYTF. The CDR3 bases are TGCAGCGGCCGGGACTGGGACTATGGCTACACCTTC.